Below are 18 T cell receptor beta chains sequenced from a single sample in a study of regulatory T cells in long-lasting Graves disease. CDR3-region Arm-PCR and iRepertoire HTBI primers produced the TCR beta libraries. One entry per CDR3 protein results from TCRdb running MiXCR on the multiplex PCR reads. Of approximately 210,000 distinct CDR3 sequences listed, approximately 16% are singletons. The sample's time point: newly diagnosed GD, antithyroid drugs for less than 3 months. Isolated PBMC RNA provided the starting material for the TCR library. The sequenced sample was peripheral blood mononuclear cells (PBMCs), obtained at new diagnosis, from a patient treated with antithyroid drugs. All receptors come from a female donor with Graves disease.

This clonotype was seen a handful of times. V usage is TRBV20-1 and J usage is TRBJ2-7, with D maybe TRBD2 (10 bases). The length of the CDR3 is 21 residues. Germline CDR1 and CDR2: DFQATT and SNEGSKA (reference sequence). V lost 6 bases to trimming and J lost 6 bases, with 42 bases between them. This CDR3 is CSAKAPGQGARAGGPWGEQYF. The DNA for the CDR3 is TGCAGTGCGAAAGCCCCGGGACAGGGAGCGAGAGCGGGAGGGCCCTGGGGCGAGCAGTACTTC.

This clonotype was recorded at least ten times. The chain couples TRBV28 to TRBJ2-5, with 12 bases lining up with TRBD1. The CDR3 is 19 amino acids. The J segment lost 6 bases and the V segment lost 1 base, leaving 15 bases of the junction unmatched. CDR1 and CDR2 from the germline V gene are MDHEN and SYDVKM. The chain's CDR3 is CASSLLFLAPRDRGQTQYF. Here the CDR3 DNA reads TGTGCCAGCAGTTTATTGTTCCTAGCTCCCCGGGACAGGGGGCAGACCCAGTACTTC.

In its sample, this clonotype was seen many times. The gene calls are TRBV30 and TRBJ2-6; D gene ambiguous. Trimming removed 3 bases from V and 5 bases from J, with 5 bases in between. The CDR3 has 12 residues. CDR1 and CDR2 (germline): GTSNPN, SVGIG (reference sequence). The CDR3, as DNA: TGTGCCTGGAGCATTCGGGCCAACGTCCTGACTTTC. This codes for CAWSIRANVLTF.

This clonotype was counted between two and nine times. A read error is possible here, since a much larger clone lies one base away. V and J are TRBV7-2 and TRBJ2-7; no firm D call. CDR3 length: 13 residues. V lost 1 base and J lost 3, with 7 bases in between. In germline, CDR1 is SGHTA, CDR2 FQGNSA. This CDR3 reads CASSLGSDYEQYF. In DNA, the CDR3 is TGTGCCAGCAGCTTAGGGTCAGACTACGAGCAGTACTTC. Supplemented by reference TRBV7-2 and TRBJ2-7, the full variable domain reads GAGVSQSPSNKVTEKGKDVELRCDPISGHTALYWYRQSLGQGLEFLIYFQGNSAPDKSGLPSDRFSAERTGGSVSTLTIQRTQQEDSAVYLCASSLGSDYEQYFGPGTRLTVT.

This clonotype was counted a few times. The chain combines TRBV2 with TRBJ2-7; 11 bases agree with TRBD2. CDR3 length: 14 amino acids. V shed 7 bases, J shed 6 bases, and the junction held 8 bases outside the gene matches. Germline V gene lookup returns CDR1 SNHLY and CDR2 FYNNEI. CDR3 loop: CASNLLAGASEQYF. The CDR3 DNA is TGTGCCAGCAACCTACTAGCGGGAGCGTCCGAGCAGTACTTC.

The V call is TRBV3-1, the J call TRBJ2-1; a weak D match, TRBD2 (6 bases). With 3 bases removed from V and 7 bases from J, the gap between germline ends came to 13 bases. Germline values: CDR1 LGHDT, CDR2 YNNKEL (reference sequence). This CDR3 is 14 amino acids long. The CDR3 reads CASSHGTGENEQFF. CDR3 nucleotide sequence: TGTGCCAGCAGCCATGGAACGGGAGAGAATGAGCAGTTCTTC.

This chain links TRBV29-1 with TRBJ2-2, with 13 bases matching TRBD2. From germline, CDR1 is SQVTM and CDR2 ANQGSEA. The CDR3 has 16 amino acids. The ends lost 7 bases at V and 7 bases at J; junction bases unmatched: 12. The CDR3 is CSALRTSGRAGGELFF. In nucleotides, the CDR3 is TGCAGCGCCTTGCGGACTAGCGGGAGAGCGGGCGGGGAGCTGTTTTTT.

This sequence joins TRBV30 and TRBJ2-1, with 10 bases fitting TRBD1. The ends lost 2 bases at V and 9 bases at J; junction bases unmatched: 7. Germline V gene lookup returns CDR1 GTSNPN and CDR2 SVGIG (reference sequence). This CDR3 comprises 14 residues. CDR3 amino acids: CAWSWGQGFFEQFF. DNA for the CDR3: TGTGCCTGGAGTTGGGGACAGGGGTTTTTTGAGCAGTTCTTC.

This clonotype was observed many times. The rearrangement joins TRBV9 to TRBJ2-1; TRBD2 matches 14 bases. V lost 3 bases, J lost 8 bases, and 10 bases stayed unmatched. The CDR3 sequence is 17 residues long. Germline CDR1 reads SGDLS; CDR2 reads YYNGEE. CDR3 sequence (DNA): TGTGCCAGCAGCGCCCCATTCGGGACTAGCGGGAGTGATGAGCAGTTCTTC. Translated, it gives CASSAPFGTSGSDEQFF. The full variable domain, its missing parts supplied by reference TRBV9 and TRBJ2-1, is DSGVTQTPKHLITATGQRVTLRCSPRSGDLSVYWYQQSLDQGLQFLIQYYNGEERAKGNILERFSAQQFPDLHSELNLSSLELGDSALYFCASSAPFGTSGSDEQFFGPGTRLTVL.

Regarding this clonotype: A much larger clone lies a single base off, so this may be a read error. The rearrangement joins TRBV7-3 to TRBJ2-1; 8 bases map to TRBD1. The J segment lost 4 bases and the V segment lost 2 bases, leaving 10 bases of the junction unmatched. Germline V gene lookup returns CDR1 SGHTA and CDR2 FQGTGA. This CDR3 comprises 17 residues. CDR3 protein: CASSLGRARGPYNEQFF. Here the CDR3 DNA reads TGTGCCAGCAGCTTAGGCCGCGCCAGGGGGCCTTACAATGAGCAGTTCTTC.

This clonotype has ten or more counts. This chain's CDR3 is CASSPTGGGMWNTEAFF. The CDR3 nucleotides read TGTGCCAGCAGCCCAACAGGGGGAGGCATGTGGAACACTGAAGCTTTCTTT. The J gene is TRBJ1-1, the V gene TRBV9; 8 nucleotides line up with TRBD1. Germline values: CDR1 SGDLS, CDR2 YYNGEE. This CDR3 has 17 residues. V lost 4 bases to trimming and J lost 1 base; unmatched junction nucleotides: 12. Full variable domain (rest looked up from reference TRBV9 and TRBJ1-1): DSGVTQTPKHLITATGQRVTLRCSPRSGDLSVYWYQQSLDQGLQFLIQYYNGEERAKGNILERFSAQQFPDLHSELNLSSLELGDSALYFCASSPTGGGMWNTEAFFGQGTRLTVV.

This clonotype was observed at least ten times. V usage is TRBV4-1 and J usage is TRBJ1-4; 10 nucleotides line up with TRBD1. The CDR3 sequence is 15 residues long. Germline V gene data show CDR1 as MGHRA and CDR2 as YSYEKL. Trimming removed 4 bases from V and 6 bases from J; junction bases left unmatched: 5. The CDR3 region has the DNA TGCGCCAGCAGCCCGGGGGGACAGGGGTATGAAAAACTGTTTTTT. Amino acids: CASSPGGQGYEKLFF.

The rearrangement links TRBV20-1 to TRBJ2-7, with 7 bases aligning to TRBD1. Germline loops: CDR1 DFQATT, CDR2 SNEGSKA (reference sequence). The junction had 9 bases not matched to a gene; V was cut back by 5 bases and J by 2 bases. There are 14 residues in the CDR3. The DNA of the CDR3 is TGCAGTGCTCGGGCCGGGACAGACCCCTACGAGCAGTACTTC. Translating it yields CSARAGTDPYEQYF.

This clonotype was counted many times. The rearrangement links TRBV11-3 to TRBJ1-1, with D unresolved. This CDR3 is 13 amino acids long. The V gene's germline CDR1 is SGHNT and CDR2 YENEEA. Trimming took 1 base from V and 12 from J, leaving 15 bases between them. CDR3 sequence reads: CASSLGPQELPFF. CDR3 in DNA: TGTGCCAGCAGCTTAGGTCCCCAGGAATTACCTTTCTTT.

The CDR3 protein is CASSTSGRAGGSTQYF. The CDR3 DNA reads as TGCGCCAGCAGCACGAGCGGGAGGGCTGGCGGGAGTACGCAGTATTTT. The V gene is TRBV5-1, the J gene TRBJ2-3, with 10 nucleotides matching TRBD2. Per the germline V gene, CDR1 is SGHRS and CDR2 is YFSETQ. This CDR3 has 16 amino acids. Trimming took 4 bases from V and 8 from J; bases not matched to a gene: 13.

This clonotype was seen more than once but under ten times. This could be a read error, since a much larger clone is one nucleotide away. The rearrangement uses TRBV20-1 and TRBJ1-1, with a weak D call TRBD1 (6 bases). This CDR3 spans 17 amino acids. Germline V gene sequence: CDR1 DFQATT, CDR2 SNEGSKA (reference sequence). DNA of the CDR3: TGCAGTGTTAGAGAGGTTCCAGAAAGGGGGATGAACACTGAAGCTTTCTTT. It yields the protein CSVREVPERGMNTEAFF.

In this sample, this clonotype turned up many times. J is TRBJ2-3 and V is TRBV9; 8 nucleotides line up with TRBD2. CDR3 length: 15 amino acids. Germline V gene lookup returns CDR1 SGDLS and CDR2 YYNGEE. The V and J ends lost 3 bases and 5 bases, in that order; junction bases with no gene match: 8. The CDR3 sequence: CASSAEAGVGDTQYF. In DNA form, the CDR3 reads TGTGCCAGCAGCGCTGAAGCGGGAGTAGGAGATACGCAGTATTTT.

This clonotype was recorded at least ten times. This CDR3 reads CASGGQGVGDTEAFF. CDR3 DNA sequence: TGTGCCAGCGGGGGGCAGGGGGTAGGTGACACTGAAGCTTTCTTT. V usage is TRBV12-3 or TRBV12-4 and J usage is TRBJ1-1; TRBD1 matches 7 bases. Trimming took 8 bases from V and 3 from J; bases not matched to a gene: 12. The CDR3 is 15 amino acids.